This T cell receptor (beta chain) was observed in a study of cytomegalovirus exposure and HLA in healthy donors (dated by TCRdb to about 2017). Concerning the study at large: An earlier analysis of around 600 of the donors reported about 290 Gb of sequence data and roughly 100 million unique TCR beta sequences from about 200 million T cells. HLA typing included class I and class II loci at four-digit resolution. The later analysis used no new phenotypic data to find candidate immune exposures, relying instead on TCR beta sequences and their occurrence across donors. To decide whether each TCR beta V gene segment behaved as functional or pseudogenic, an earlier analysis of over 500 of the donors relied on high-throughput TCR beta sequencing. To predict cytomegalovirus infection status, the study combined high-throughput TCR immunosequencing, statistical association of individual TCRs with disease status, and machine learning. Because of strong linkage in the cohort, roughly five DR-DQ haplotypes were treated as single units for association and clustering. The number of typed donors differed by locus: roughly 620-640 for A, B, C, DRB1 and DQB1; 500 to 550 for DQA1; fewer than 610 for DPA1; and some 470 for DPB1. A later analysis re-analyzed previously published TCR beta repertoires from 660 or so donors and added high-resolution HLA genotyping to study TCR occurrence patterns. Alongside the repertoire data, information on donor age, sex, ethnicity and CMV serostatus was compiled. All discovery cohort repertoires had been generated using a single sequencing platform. The study was designed to test whether signatures of past pathogen exposure could be identified by cataloging public T cell receptors. Using immunosequencing, the study profiled T cell repertoires from about 610 subjects and related those repertoires to cytomegalovirus serostatus. In a later genetic analysis, genome-wide SNP genotypes for about 65% of the roughly 670 donors were used, and that subset was treated as a discovery cohort. Of the 398 genotyped donors, less than 85% were placed in the genetic ancestry cluster associated with self-reported Caucasian donors. Across roughly 420 genotyped donors of the cohort, an average of roughly 200,000 unique TCR beta nucleotide sequences per donor were sequenced, and roughly 18% of those sequences were non-productive. Besides the first cohort of approximately 670 subjects, a separate validation cohort made up of 120 different subjects was used. An early release covering roughly 640 HLA-typed donors comprised roughly 300 gigabases of sequencing data and around 85 million unique TCR sequences.

The library was made by the immunoSEQ multiplex PCR assay. A mixture of 60 forward primers for TCR Vbeta segments and 13 reverse primers for TCR Jbeta segments was used in the multiplex PCR. The CDR3 region of rearranged TCR beta genes was amplified from genomic DNA with a multiplex PCR assay. The Illumina HiSeq System was used to sequence the amplified TCR beta libraries as 87-base-pair reads. In the authors' own workflow: In a later analysis, 80 million or so unique TCR beta chains were counted across the 650 to 700 repertoires, and roughly 11 million of these chains were shared by at least two donors. To remove PCR and sequencing errors, raw reads were error-corrected and collapsed into unique sequences using a nearest-neighbor algorithm that merged closely related sequences. Alignment of CDR3 sequences to IMGT reference sequences was used to assign V, D and J gene segments. For a sequence to be retained, a match of at least six nucleotides was required to both a V gene segment and a J gene segment. A rearrangement was called productive if the CDR3 had no stop codons and remained in frame with V and J, and every other rearrangement was called non-productive. Following IMGT convention, CDR3 was defined as the stretch from the second conserved V-encoded cysteine to the conserved J-encoded phenylalanine. The earlier analysis of about 590 of the donors excluded sequences that lacked an unambiguous match to a single V gene segment. In an earlier analysis of 587 of the donors, a V segment was called functional when productive rearrangements were above 56.7%, and segregating when the standard deviation between donors exceeded 5%. A statistical classification framework was built for diagnosing cytomegalovirus status from the catalog of TCR beta chain sequences. V and J gene assignment, in a later analysis, came from comparing TCR nucleotide sequences with IMGT/GENE-DB human TR gene sequences. A later analysis assigned CDR3 sequences and most-parsimonious VDJ recombination scenarios with the TCRdist pipeline. In a later analysis, each TCR beta chain was defined by its CDR3 amino acid sequence together with its V-gene family, and reads lacking a unique V-gene family were excluded. As a way to deal with suspected cross-contamination and a sequencing artifact, a later analysis dropped nearly 600 nucleotide sequences that were highly shared and had low generation probability. In a later analysis, a clonal expansion index was calculated for each public chain from normalized within-repertoire ranks of inferred template counts. In a later analysis, generation probabilities were computed using a VDJ recombination model fitted to out-of-frame rearrangements, and the results were checked against IGoR. In a later analysis, TCR-TCR, TCR-HLA and TCR-CMV co-occurrence was scored with hypergeometric tests, and a repertoire-size bias correction was applied to TCR pairs. To estimate false discovery rates, a later analysis permuted the HLA or CMV assignments 20 times. In a later analysis, co-occurring TCRs were grouped using DBSCAN, and TCRdist sequence similarity was added for clustering within HLA-allele-positive subsets. Repertoires with fewer than 30,000 or more than 120,000 public chains were left out of co-occurrence clustering, as were a few repertoires with anomalous nucleotide sharing. Sourced from immuneACCESS, this table was stored by TCRdb with only in-frame sequences that have V and J called. A share of the clones is absent; for the studies checked, an unresolved V gene accounts for under half, and the remainder has no known explanation. Clone size and the V and J calls come from that table; the DNA yielded D and trimming. The sample table contains about 130,000 clones; only one count was recorded for around 77% of them. The ten biggest clones cover roughly 12% of the sample.

Here is what the overall study found, with its caveats: Broadly in line with IMGT annotations, most TCR beta V segments showed up in productive rearrangements about 87% or about 30% of the time in an earlier analysis of a few hundred of the donors. A later genetic analysis reported fewer N-insertions in productive TCRs among donors in an Asian-associated ancestry cluster than the roughly 700-donor mean. Linkage disequilibrium might explain the correlated functional status among segregating V segments, but an unknown experimental factor could not be ruled out. Around 16 rarely observed V segments, including chromosome 9 orphons, were excluded from the earlier analysis of some 590 of the donors because counts were too low. A further reported finding was that TCR beta sequences accurately predicted the HLA-A and HLA-B alleles for most subjects in the first cohort. Strong co-occurrence of HLA alleles, especially DR and DQ, made assigning TCR associations to individual alleles difficult. A later analysis found that HLA-associated TCR beta chains were more clonally expanded and had lower generation probabilities than equally common non-associated chains. The study gave a list of about 150 TCR beta chains associated with cytomegalovirus. A group of highly shared sequence variants was considered likely to be a technical artifact of the sequencing pipeline. In this cohort, only TCR beta chains were sequenced, and detectable features were limited by the absence of alpha or paired-chain data. According to a later analysis, parvovirus B19, influenza, CMV and Epstein-Barr virus appeared linked to several top co-occurrence clusters. In a later analysis, around 17,000 TCR beta sequences were associated with specific HLA alleles at a false discovery rate of 0.05. It was suggested by the authors that the approach could potentially be generalized to other disease states and immunological phenotypes. Cytomegalovirus status was reported to be diagnosed by the classifier with high specificity and sensitivity in both the original and validation cohorts. Sequencing depth was assumed to be roughly uniform across donors in the presence/absence analyses, though that assumption may not hold. HLA typing was unavailable for some donors at each locus, so association tests used only the typed subset. While some public TCRs were present in many individuals, most TCR sequences turned up only very rarely across donors. For the cohort, immune exposure information was limited to CMV serostatus. In vitro tests confirmed that a few of the cytomegalovirus-associated TCR beta chains recognize cytomegalovirus antigens. An association between a missense DCLRE1C variant and V-gene and J-gene trimming of TCR beta chains was found in a later genetic analysis and replicated in an independent cohort. In a later analysis, TCR association rates were found to vary across HLA loci, with the most associated TCRs seen for DRB1 alleles and the fewest for HLA-C alleles. Because the 87-base-pair reads could not distinguish some IMGT-functional V segments, including TRBV6-2 and TRBV6-3, those segments were excluded. In a later analysis, most CMV-associated TCR beta chains were found to appear HLA-restricted, with HLA associations seemingly driven largely by CMV exposure.

The CDR1 and CDR2 encoded by the germline V gene are MDHEN and SYDVKM. From cysteine to phenylalanine, the CDR3 is 15 amino acids long. Only the CDR3 DNA stays, 45 bases, in frame from base 1. At the junction V is shortened by 5 bases and J by 5 bases; bases outside the gene matches: 8. This clone was detected only once. Which antigen it targets is not known. No base quality information exists; no much larger clone differs at one position. The cohort comprised 710 or so healthy bone marrow donors. Cohort members were all nominally healthy when sampled, although unrecorded immune exposures were likely present. The donor was CMV seropositive and belonged to the group of a few hundred seropositive cohort members. A peripheral blood sample was collected from each donor, and TCR beta sequencing was performed on peripheral blood mononuclear cells. Genomic DNA was extracted from the blood cell samples with the Qiagen DNeasy Blood Extraction Kit.

The sequence joins TRBV28 to TRBJ2-5; TRBD2 fits 10 bases in the junction. The sample was PBMCs. The receptor's source is a middle-aged woman in good health and CMV-seropositive. CDR3 sequence: CASSPSGRGKETQYF. The sequenced DNA: TGTGCCAGCAGTCCCAGCGGGAGGGGGAAGGAGACCCAGTACTTC.